This TCR beta chain was captured by sequencing in a study of OX40 agonist ivuxolimab in advanced cancers. Background on the whole study: Ivuxolimab, which targeted the costimulatory receptor OX40 (CD134), was an agonistic, fully human IgG2 monoclonal antibody. Patients were allowed to have had prior anti-PD-1, anti-PD-L1 or anti-CTLA-4 therapy, and around 37% of the dose-escalation patients had previously received checkpoint inhibitors. The point of sequencing TCRbeta in the periphery was to test whether ivuxolimab changed TCR sequence diversity and drove clonal T-cell expansion. The dose-escalation cohort was about 86% male with a mean age of about 65 years, ranging from roughly 20 to 80. Three dose-escalation patients achieved partial responses, one with hepatocellular carcinoma and two with cutaneous melanoma. Intravenous ivuxolimab was administered to patients every 2 weeks at six dose levels: 0.01, 0.1, 0.3, 1.5, 3 and 10 mg/kg. Of the approximately 53 patients in dose escalation, around 19 had hepatocellular carcinoma, some 15 had melanoma, 9 had renal cell carcinoma and 9 had head and neck cancer. The paper describes the monotherapy dose-escalation part (N of about 47 patients) of the phase I trial of ivuxolimab. What the study reported, not specific to this receptor: At doses of 0.1 to 3.0 mg/kg, clonal expansion of both CD4+ and CD8+ blood T cells was observed from baseline to week 6. After ivuxolimab, CD8+ T cells had more expanded clones than CD4+ T cells on average. Low levels of normalized T-cell clonal expansion were also seen in some nonresponding patients. The antigen specificity of the peripheral T cells that underwent clonal expansion was not determined. In the 0.1-3.0 mg/kg groups, partial responders were among the patients with the lowest normalized peripheral clonal expansion, particularly in CD8+ T cells.

As concerns this clone: The specificity of this receptor is unknown. No per-base quality is available; no much larger clone lies one base away.

Patients with autoimmune disease history or receiving systemic immunosuppression were excluded from the trial. In every dose cohort, peripheral blood was drawn for TCR sequencing at baseline, cycle 4 day 1, and cycle 7 day 1. Samples came from an open-label, multicenter, first-in-human phase I dose-escalation trial of ivuxolimab. Adults with locally advanced or metastatic melanoma, renal cell, hepatocellular, or head and neck squamous cell carcinoma were enrolled in the trial. CD4+ and CD8+ T cells were sorted separately from peripheral blood before TCR sequencing. Genomic DNA was isolated from the sorted cells so that the TCRbeta CDR3 region could be sequenced. TCRbeta CDR3 regions were sequenced using the immunoSEQ Assay. TCRdb mirrors the immuneACCESS table, restricted to in-frame sequences. Some clones are absent from its copies; in checked studies, under half trace to an unresolved V gene, and the reason for the others is unknown. In this sample the table shows roughly 45,000 clones, roughly 79% of which occur a single time. The ten largest clonotypes hold 6.5% to 9.5% of the sample.

The CDR1 and CDR2 encoded by the germline V gene (reference sequence) are LNHDA and SQIVND. The CDR3 measures 15 amino acids from cysteine to phenylalanine. Only the CDR3 DNA is retained, 45 bases long and in frame from the first base. V is reduced by 3 bases and J by 8 bases, leaving a spacing of 19 bases between them. The sequence derives from an adult with an advanced solid tumor such as melanoma, head and neck, liver or kidney cancer. This sample comprised CD4+ or CD8+ T cells sorted from blood, obtained in a trial of the OX40 agonist ivuxolimab. The sequence is built from TRBV19 and TRBJ1-2; the D gene cannot be named for sure. The nucleotide sequence reads TGTGCCAGTAGTATTGGAAGGAGGGTCGAGGGCGGCTACACCTTC. It encodes CASSIGRRVEGGYTF.